One and the same sample provided the 29 T cell receptor beta chains below, sequenced in a study of blood T cells in healthy people across ages. Primers used in a second PCR of about 6 to 12 cycles were a sample-barcoded 5' primer and a J-beta primer mix. TCRdb re-analysed the 5' RACE reads in MiXCR, keeping a single row per CDR3 protein. The sample records over 1.5 million distinct CDR3 sequences, 49% being singletons. Sequenced: blood. The receptors stem from a woman aged 35 to 49 in good health.

The CDR3 here is CATSRVGAPRQETQYF. The CDR3 DNA reads TGTGCCACCAGCAGAGTAGGGGCGCCCCGTCAAGAGACCCAGTACTTC. The V call is TRBV15, the J call TRBJ2-5; TRBD1 might be the D (5 bases). Germline-derived CDR1 and CDR2 are LNHNV and YYDKDF (reference sequence). This CDR3 is built from 16 residues. Trimming shortened V by 1 base and J by 2 bases, and 14 bases separated the two germline ends.

This clonotype has just a few counts. The V call is TRBV6-2 or TRBV6-3, the J call TRBJ2-5; a possible D gene is TRBD1 (6 bases). Trimming removed 6 bases from V and 5 bases from J, with 16 bases in between. This CDR3 contains 14 residues. Germline V gives CDR1 MNHEY, CDR2 SVGEGT. For the CDR3, the DNA is TGTGCCAGCAGCCGACGACAGGTTCACGAGACCCAGTACTTC. Its translation is CASSRRQVHETQYF.

This clonotype has more than one count but fewer than ten. The chain uses TRBV20-1 and TRBJ2-5, with 10 positions matching TRBD1. The CDR3 has 16 amino acids. J gave up 5 bases and V 3 bases, and 12 bases lay outside the gene matches. Germline CDR1 and CDR2: DFQATT and SNEGSKA (reference sequence). The CDR3 spells CSASPTTGGARETQYF. The CDR3, as DNA: TGCAGTGCTAGTCCCACGACAGGGGGCGCGAGGGAGACCCAGTACTTC.

This clonotype has only a few counts. The chain combines TRBV27 with TRBJ1-5; 10 bases agree with TRBD1. Unmatched junction bases numbered 13, after V lost 5 bases and J lost 6 bases. The CDR3 covers 17 residues. CDR1 MNHEY and CDR2 SMNVEV come from the germline V gene (reference sequence). The CDR3, as DNA: TGTGCCAGCAGTCCCCGACCTGACAGGGGGCACGGTCAGCCCCAGCATTTT. It specifies CASSPRPDRGHGQPQHF.

The chain is built from TRBV10-3 and TRBJ1-2; D is undetermined. The CDR3 totals 17 residues. The germline V gene has CDR1 ENHRY and CDR2 SYGVKD. Trimming took off 2 bases at V and 3 bases at J, with 19 bases between the two ends. The DNA of the CDR3 is TGTGCCATCAGTGAGCCCTCACGAGGCTCCAAATACTATGGCTACACCTTC. Translated, it gives CAISEPSRGSKYYGYTF.

The CDR3 nucleotides are TGTGCCAGCAGTTCACTACATAAAATACTTAACTATGGCTACACCTTC. Translated, it gives CASSSLHKILNYGYTF. The rearrangement uses TRBV6-5 and TRBJ1-2, with D uncertain. Trimming took 4 bases from V and 1 from J, leaving 16 bases between them. Germline V CDR1 and CDR2: MNHEY, SVGAGI. The CDR3 consists of 16 residues.

This clonotype was counted only a few times. V is TRBV6-5 and J is TRBJ2-4; 12 positions agree with TRBD2. The V gene end was trimmed by 6 bases and the J gene end by 5 bases; junction bases not matched to a gene: 5. This CDR3 has 15 residues. CDR1 and CDR2 (germline): MNHEY, SVGAGI. CDR3 in amino acids: CASRSLAGGQNIQYF. CDR3 in DNA: TGTGCCAGCAGATCCCTAGCGGGGGGGCAAAACATTCAGTACTTC.

This clonotype was recorded a few times. The chain has TRBV20-1 and TRBJ2-7; D may be TRBD1 or TRBD2 (5 bases each). Trimming cost V 6 bases and J 0 bases, with 9 bases left between them. The germline gives CDR1 DFQATT, CDR2 SNEGSKA (reference sequence). The CDR3 runs to 12 residues. CDR3 region: CSAGTHSYEQYF. CDR3 bases: TGCAGTGCGGGGACCCACTCCTACGAGCAGTACTTC.

The rearrangement links TRBV4-1 to TRBJ1-1; D call uncertain. CDR3 length equals 14 residues. V lost 2 bases, J lost 10 bases, and 17 bases lay in between. Germline CDR1 MGHRA, CDR2 YSYEKL. This chain's CDR3 is CASSQPRHFGGAFF. The CDR3 region has the DNA TGCGCCAGCAGCCAACCACGACATTTCGGTGGAGCTTTCTTT.

The chain combines TRBV20-1 with TRBJ2-5, with no clear D. V lost 4 bases to trimming and J lost 6 bases, with 24 bases between them. Germline V gives CDR1 DFQATT, CDR2 SNEGSKA (reference sequence). This CDR3 spans 16 amino acids. In nucleotides, the CDR3 is TGCAGTGCTAATTCTCGTGACTCCTCACGGGTACAGACCCAGTACTTC. Translating it yields CSANSRDSSRVQTQYF.

The CDR3 nucleotides are TGCAGCGTTGAGAGGGGGGACAGGGAATGGAATGAGCAGTACTTC. Protein: CSVERGDREWNEQYF. The chain uses TRBV29-1 and TRBJ2-1; 9 bases fit TRBD1. The J call is uncertain, as TRBJ2-7 better fits the DNA end. Per germline, CDR1 SQVTM and CDR2 ANQGSEA. This CDR3 is built from 15 residues.

This clonotype occurred a few times. This chain uses TRBV29-1 with TRBJ2-1; unclear D gene. The CDR3 consists of 15 residues. Germline assignment: CDR1 SQVTM and CDR2 ANQGSEA. V dropped 3 bases and J dropped 0 bases, with 12 bases sitting between them. The CDR3 sequence: CSVEDPLSSYNEQFF. The CDR3 nucleotides read TGCAGCGTTGAGGACCCACTTAGCTCCTACAATGAGCAGTTCTTC.

This clonotype was detected ten times or more. This chain's CDR3 is CSVTTGQRTYEQYF. The CDR3 coding sequence is TGCAGCGTTACCACCGGACAGAGGACCTACGAGCAGTACTTC. The gene calls are TRBV29-1 and TRBJ2-7, with D tentatively TRBD1 (6 bases). The germline V gene has CDR1 SQVTM and CDR2 ANQGSEA. The CDR3 totals 14 residues. Trimming took 5 bases from V and 2 from J, leaving 16 bases between them.

This clonotype has just a few counts. The CDR3 protein is CASSDDLAGGLLDTQYF. As DNA, the CDR3 is TGTGCCAGCAGCGACGACTTAGCGGGGGGGCTTTTAGATACGCAGTATTTT. V is TRBV7-2 and J is TRBJ2-3, with 11 nucleotides matching TRBD2. The CDR3 has 17 residues. V lost 5 bases, J lost 5 bases, and 12 bases stayed unmatched. Germline V CDR1 and CDR2: SGHTA, FQGNSA.

The chain couples TRBV5-1 to TRBJ1-5; D unclear. The CDR3 is 14 amino acids. Germline assignment: CDR1 SGHRS and CDR2 YFSETQ. Deletions cut 0 bases from V and 9 bases from J, with 13 bases between. The DNA for the CDR3 is TGCGCCAGCAGCTTGGGTTCCTTCGACGGGCCCCAGCATTTT. Encoded protein: CASSLGSFDGPQHF.

This chain connects TRBV4-1 to TRBJ1-5; 9 bases are a match to TRBD1. In germline, CDR1 is MGHRA, CDR2 YSYEKL. Losses at the gene ends were 5 bases for V and 5 bases for J; bases not matched to a gene: 16. CDR3 length: 18 residues. CDR3 sequence: CASSERILQGADDQPQHF. CDR3 in DNA: TGCGCCAGCAGCGAGCGAATCCTACAGGGGGCGGACGATCAGCCCCAGCATTTT.

The chain couples TRBV14 to TRBJ1-6; D is possibly TRBD1 (5 bases). V was cut by 4 bases and J by 2 bases, with 9 bases left in between. The CDR3 has 15 amino acids. Germline V gene sequence: CDR1 SGHDN, CDR2 FVKESK. CDR3 sequence reads: CASSPGGAYNSPLHF. CDR3 in DNA: TGTGCCAGCAGCCCGGGGGGGGCCTATAATTCACCCCTCCACTTT.

This clonotype showed up just a few times. The V and J genes are TRBV28 and TRBJ2-4, with D hard to call. CDR1 and CDR2 (germline): MDHEN, SYDVKM. This CDR3 is built from 20 residues. Trimming pared 6 bases from V and 0 bases from J, leaving 27 bases between. CDR3 sequence reads: CASRSILDQHTLTAKNIQYF. The CDR3 DNA reads as TGTGCCAGCAGGTCCATATTAGACCAGCATACTCTTACAGCCAAAAACATTCAGTACTTC.

The V call is TRBV10-3, the J call TRBJ1-1; D is unresolved. The CDR3 consists of 14 residues. Germline lookup yields CDR1 ENHRY and CDR2 SYGVKD. V lost 0 bases and J lost 5, with 10 bases in between. This chain's CDR3 is CAISESILRTEAFF. The DNA for the CDR3 is TGTGCCATCAGTGAGTCGATCCTGAGGACTGAAGCTTTCTTT.

This clonotype showed up just a few times. The rearrangement uses TRBV20-1 and TRBJ2-5; TRBD1 matches at 10 bases. The germline gives CDR1 DFQATT, CDR2 SNEGSKA (reference sequence). The CDR3 extends over 15 amino acids. V lost 6 bases, J lost 3 bases, and 10 bases stayed unmatched. CDR3: CSANDRGLSKETQYF. The CDR3 DNA is TGCAGTGCCAATGACAGGGGGCTTTCCAAAGAGACCCAGTACTTC.

The genes are TRBV6-5 and TRBJ2-1; possible D gene TRBD1, 5 bases. V was cut by 6 bases and J by 2 bases, with 14 bases left in between. The CDR3 is made up of 15 amino acids. Germline CDR1 reads MNHEY; CDR2 reads SVGAGI. The CDR3: CASRCDRSTYNEQFF. The CDR3 DNA follows: TGTGCCAGCAGATGCGACAGAAGTACCTACAATGAGCAGTTCTTC.

This chain links TRBV9 with TRBJ2-1, with D perhaps TRBD2 (6 bases). The germline gives CDR1 SGDLS, CDR2 YYNGEE. The CDR3 consists of 15 residues. Trimming removed 0 bases from V and 6 bases from J, with 13 bases in between. The CDR3 bases are TGTGCCAGCAGCGTAGCTGTGGGACTCACCAATGAGCAGTTCTTC. Protein product: CASSVAVGLTNEQFF. The full variable domain, in which reference TRBV9 and TRBJ2-1 provide the parts outside the CDR3, is DSGVTQTPKHLITATGQRVTLRCSPRSGDLSVYWYQQSLDQGLQFLIQYYNGEERAKGNILERFSAQQFPDLHSELNLSSLELGDSALYFCASSVAVGLTNEQFFGPGTRLTVL.

The chain couples TRBV9 to TRBJ2-7, with a weak D call TRBD2 (5 bases). V was cut by 0 bases and J by 2 bases, with 15 bases left in between. Germline CDR1 reads SGDLS; CDR2 reads YYNGEE. This CDR3 contains 16 residues. CDR3 nucleotide sequence: TGTGCCAGCAGCGTAGTCAACCGTTGGGGAGCCTACGAGCAGTACTTC. It is translated as CASSVVNRWGAYEQYF.

The genes are TRBV6-5 and TRBJ2-7, with TRBD1 matching 9 bases. The germline V gene has CDR1 MNHEY and CDR2 SVGAGI. The junction had 3 bases not matched to a gene; V was cut back by 6 bases and J by 0 bases. The CDR3 length is 14 residues. CDR3: CASRRDRVSYEQYF. The DNA for the CDR3 is TGTGCCAGCAGGCGGGACAGGGTCTCCTACGAGCAGTACTTC.

The chain carries TRBV4-1 and TRBJ2-7, with D possibly being TRBD1 or TRBD2 (5 bases each). The J call may be mistaken, given a closer DNA end match to TRBJ2-5. Germline assignment: CDR1 MGHRA and CDR2 YSYEKL. The length of the CDR3 is 13 residues. The DNA of the CDR3 is TGCGCCAGCAGCCAGGGGGTGTTTGAGACCCAGTACTTC. This codes for CASSQGVFETQYF.

The rearrangement joins TRBV20-1 to TRBJ2-1, with unresolved D. Germline lookup yields CDR1 DFQATT and CDR2 SNEGSKA (reference sequence). V was pared by 8 bases and J by 6 bases, with 11 bases between. The CDR3 is made up of 11 amino acids. This CDR3 is CSPLPVNEQFF. DNA of the CDR3: TGCAGTCCCCTCCCCGTCAATGAGCAGTTCTTC.

The table lists this clonotype with a count of one. With a much larger clone just one base away, this may be a read error. The V call is TRBV15, the J call TRBJ1-2; the D is unclear. The CDR3 sequence is 15 residues long. Germline assignment: CDR1 LNHNV and CDR2 YYDKDF (reference sequence). The CDR3 sequence is CATSRQRESNHGYTF. As DNA, the CDR3 is TGTGCCACCAGCAGACAAAGGGAGTCTAACCATGGCTACACCTTC.

The CDR3 DNA reads as TGCAGTGCTAGATATATCGACAGGGTAGGGTCACCCCTCCACTTT. Its protein is CSARYIDRVGSPLHF. The rearrangement uses TRBV20-1 and TRBJ1-6; TRBD1 aligns across 7 bases. Losses at the gene ends were 2 bases for V and 10 bases for J; bases not matched to a gene: 11. The CDR3 contains 15 residues. Looked up from germline, CDR1 is DFQATT and CDR2 is SNEGSKA (reference sequence).

This clonotype was seen a few times. The chain links TRBV7-8 to TRBJ2-5; D is perhaps TRBD2 (7 bases). This CDR3 is built from 16 residues. CDR1 is SGHVS, CDR2 FQNEAQ, per germline. The germline V and J ends were trimmed by 2 bases and 9 bases, with 22 bases remaining between them. The CDR3 DNA reads TGTGCCAGCAGCTTATCCCCCGCGGGGGCCTCTTTTGCCCAGTACTTC. Protein: CASSLSPAGASFAQYF.